This T cell receptor (beta chain) was found in a study of blood T cell repertoires in COVID-19. Overall study context: COVID-19 samples collected from the United States, Italy and Spain covered acute and convalescent phases. The analysed material was cDNA or gDNA that came from T cells, B-cell-depleted T cells, or PBMCs.

Germline assignment: CDR1 SGHAT and CDR2 FQNNGV. The CDR3 sequence is 8 residues long. Individuals drawn from under 30 US areas were about 18 to 90 years old. In the original processing: Using reference gene primer amplification, nucleated cell counts were estimated. Libraries were prepared by immunoSEQ multiplex PCR; TCRdb keeps only in-frame clonotypes and omits some of them. V, J and clone size were drawn from that table, and D and trimming were deduced from the DNA. This table has a few hundred thousand clones, approximately 90% appearing once. Notes on this clone: The junction differs from germline at one of its ends, possibly a read error.

This chain joins TRBV11-2 and TRBJ1-5; no clear D. The sequenced sample consisted of PBMCs or T cells enriched from blood (not recorded which). The TCR comes from a woman aged 40 to 50 who had been exposed to COVID-19. CDR3 coding DNA: TGTACTAATCGGCCCCAGCATTTT. Translating gives CTNRPQHF.